The 8 T cell receptor beta chains listed next were all sequenced from one sample in a study of blood T cell repertoires in COVID-19. This table comes from immunoSEQ multiplex PCR, and its TCRdb copy is limited to in-frame clones, with some not included. The sample lists roughly 230,000 clones, less than 90% seen once, with 1.7% in the top ten. The sequencing sample was made of peripheral blood. The receptor source for this set is a man aged 70-80 years with acute or convalescent COVID-19.

The chain recombines TRBV4-2 with TRBJ2-5; 9 bases agree with TRBD2. The CDR3 runs to 17 residues. Germline CDR1 reads LGHNA; CDR2 reads YNFKEQ. J lost 4 bases, V lost 1 base, and 10 bases had no gene match. The CDR3 region has the DNA TGTGCCAGCAGCCAAGTTAGTAGCGGGAGATGGGGAGAGACCCAGTACTTC. Protein: CASSQVSSGRWGETQYF.

V gene TRBV3-1 (or the pseudogene TRBV3-2) combines with J gene TRBJ2-2; tentatively, D is TRBD2 (5 bases). Germline lookup yields CDR1 LGHDT and CDR2 YNNKEL (reference sequence). The CDR3 has 14 residues. V lost 0 bases, J lost 5 bases, and 7 bases lay in between. The CDR3: CASSQDQRTGELFF. The CDR3 DNA sequence: TGTGCCAGCAGCCAAGATCAGCGGACCGGGGAGCTGTTTTTT.

The V call is TRBV27, the J call TRBJ2-5; TRBD2 matches 10 bases. CDR3 length equals 16 residues. Losses at the gene ends were 4 bases for V and 0 bases for J; bases not matched to a gene: 5. The V gene's germline CDR1 is MNHEY and CDR2 SMNVEV (reference sequence). The CDR3 region is CASSSRLAGDQETQYF. The CDR3 nucleotides are TGTGCCAGCAGTTCAAGACTAGCGGGTGACCAAGAGACCCAGTACTTC.

The chain carries TRBV29-1 and TRBJ2-1, with 8 bases fitting TRBD2. J gave up 9 bases and V 7 bases, and 11 bases lay outside the gene matches. The CDR3 contains 13 residues. Germline CDR1 SQVTM, CDR2 ANQGSEA. The CDR3 nucleotides read TGCAGCGCGTCGCGGGAGGACCTCGGTGAGCAGTTCTTC. It yields the protein CSASREDLGEQFF.

V usage is TRBV14 and J usage is TRBJ2-1, with D possibly TRBD1 on 6 matching bases. V was shortened by 0 bases and J by 5 bases, with 14 bases between the two germline ends. CDR1 is SGHDN and CDR2 is FVKESK in the germline V gene. This CDR3 is 16 amino acids long. The CDR3 DNA sequence: TGTGCCAGCAGCCAAGAGGGGCAGGGGAGTAACAATGAGCAGTTCTTC. This gives the protein CASSQEGQGSNNEQFF.

J is TRBJ2-3 and V is TRBV24-1; the match to TRBD2 covers 8 bases. The CDR3 sequence is 15 residues long. Germline loops: CDR1 KGHDR, CDR2 SFDVKD. V shed 2 bases and J 5 bases; nucleotides not matched to a gene: 5. The CDR3 region is CATSDSGRAEDTQYF. In nucleotides, the CDR3 is TGTGCCACCAGTGATTCCGGGAGGGCAGAAGATACGCAGTATTTT.

The CDR3: CASGGEFGELFF. DNA of the CDR3: TGTGCCTCCGGCGGAGAATTCGGGGAGCTGTTTTTT. The chain is built from TRBV2 and TRBJ2-2; no clear D. Germline CDR1 reads SNHLY; CDR2 reads FYNNEI. This CDR3 spans 12 amino acids. The V and J ends lost 11 bases and 7 bases respectively, with 14 bases between them.

This sequence joins TRBV3-1 (or the pseudogene TRBV3-2) and TRBJ2-1, with D tentatively TRBD1 (7 bases). Germline V lookup: CDR1 LGHDT, CDR2 YNNKEL (reference sequence). The CDR3 consists of 16 residues. V was shortened by 0 bases and J by 8 bases, with 17 bases between the two germline ends. CDR3 protein: CASSQEGGQVFDEQFF. DNA for the CDR3: TGTGCCAGCAGCCAAGAGGGAGGACAGGTTTTTGATGAGCAGTTCTTC.